These T cell receptor beta chains were read from a single sample in a study of vaccination and CD4 T cells after COVID-19. TCRdb used MiXCR to reprocess the PCR reads, holding one entry per CDR3 protein. The sample has over 10,000 distinct CDR3 sequences; 60% to 75% are singletons. These receptors have no known antigen. Material: CD4+ T cells from blood, cultured in vitro. The receptors derive from a human donor who had recovered from COVID-19. Both conserved end residues are trimmed from each CDR3. D genes are given only for firm matches. Only part of the rows carry a size: once, few, many, or a class if the clone is expanded.

TRBD1,TRBJ2-1,15,.,TRBV5-1,ASSRQGTASSYNEQF
.,TRBJ1-5,11,.,TRBV28,ASSSPPNQPQH
.,TRBJ1-4,12,.,TRBV20-1,SARKGDGNEKLF
TRBD2,TRBJ2-7,16,.,TRBV20-1,SAPSGTSGRGFSYEQY
.,TRBJ2-2,13,.,TRBV28,ASRKESPRTGELF
TRBD1,TRBJ2-7,13,.,TRBV6-1,ASRLNRDRGYEQY
TRBD1,TRBJ2-3,12,once,TRBV6-2/TRBV6-3,ASRGTGIGDTQY
TRBD1,TRBJ2-3,11,few,TRBV20-1,SAHRDSPDTQY
TRBD1,TRBJ2-5,11,.,TRBV28,ASSPTGLETQY
.,TRBJ2-5,11,.,TRBV7-9,ASRTTGEETQY
TRBD1,TRBJ2-1,14,.,TRBV6-2/TRBV6-3,ASSYGGQGRGNEQF
.,TRBJ2-5,9,few,TRBV20-1,SASMGETQY
TRBD2,TRBJ2-5,13,.,TRBV6-1,ASSDLAGGQETLY
TRBD2,TRBJ2-3,14,.,TRBV7-8,ASSLLGGSSADTQY
.,TRBJ2-5,12,.,TRBV7-9,ASSFGLIQETQY
TRBD1,TRBJ2-2,11,.,TRBV30,AWQGGHTGELF
.,TRBJ1-3,15,.,TRBV28,ASITSRDPGSGNTIY
TRBD2,TRBJ2-5,12,.,TRBV6-1,ASRETSGPPTQY
.,TRBJ1-5,12,.,TRBV20-1,SAGTGHPNSHRH
.,TRBJ2-2,12,.,TRBV18,ASSPTVNTGELF
.,TRBJ1-5,15,.,TRBV18,ASSPEPTHYSNQPQH
.,TRBJ1-5,12,.,TRBV6-1,ASGPGTPRKPQH
TRBD1,TRBJ2-7,13,once,TRBV18,ASSPRPGGSYEQY
.,TRBJ1-1,14,few,TRBV7-9,ASSLGRGLQHTEAF
.,TRBJ2-7,12,.,TRBV2,ASRWANKDYEQY
.,TRBJ2-5,12,.,TRBV7-3,ASSLSAAQETQY
.,TRBJ2-3,11,.,TRBV9,ASSESTPDTQY
.,TRBJ1-3,12,.,TRBV7-6,ASSSRTAGNTIY
TRBD2,TRBJ2-3,14,.,TRBV20-1,SASPITSGSRDTQY
.,TRBJ1-2,11,.,TRBV30,AWSGSAGYGYT
.,TRBJ2-5,13,.,TRBV20-1,SARWAGVLQETQY
TRBD1,TRBJ1-2,14,few,TRBV6-1,ASSVNRGRGLGGYT
TRBD1,TRBJ2-4,11,.,TRBV19,ASSTGQGNIQY
TRBD2,TRBJ2-5,12,.,TRBV20-1,SARASGPQETQY
TRBD1,TRBJ1-5,14,few,TRBV6-1,ASRTRQGVSNQPQH
.,TRBJ1-4,11,.,TRBV28,ASDSPANEKLF
.,TRBJ2-2,13,.,TRBV18,ASSPRGGIRGELF
.,TRBJ2-7,10,.,TRBV6-1,ASSRGSHEQY
.,TRBJ1-6,12,few,TRBV6-1,ASSVTVLGSPLH
.,TRBJ1-1,14,once,TRBV7-9,ASSQGSMPGVTEAF
TRBD2,TRBJ2-7,11,.,TRBV20-1,SAHHTGGYEQY
TRBD2,TRBJ2-2,14,.,TRBV20-1,SARGGGLALTGELF
.,TRBJ2-5,12,.,TRBV28,ASSEQPIRETQY
TRBD2,TRBJ2-5,13,few,TRBV7-9,ASSPLAGWSETQY
.,TRBJ2-2,14,few,TRBV20-1,SAPKPGQRNTGELF
.,TRBJ1-6,10,.,TRBV11-2,ASSLGDSPLH
.,TRBJ2-7,14,.,TRBV12-3/TRBV12-4,ASSSYQPGSSYEQY
.,TRBJ1-1,10,.,TRBV2,ASSVLNTEAF
.,TRBJ2-2,11,.,TRBV24-1,ATSGEGTGELF